Each of the 15 T cell receptor beta chains below was sequenced from the same sample in a study of CD8+CD57+ T cells in acquired aplastic anemia. Patients included in sequencing had previously demonstrated CD8+CD57+ cell expansion by flow cytometry. The template for TCR beta VDJ and CDR3 sequence profiling was genomic DNA. Using its own MiXCR run on the reads, TCRdb lists one record per CDR3 protein. The sample yields 200,000 or so distinct CDR3 sequences, approximately 60% seen once. The sequenced sample was sorted CD4+, CD8+, or CD8+CD57+ T cells (not recorded which) from PBMCs. The receptor source for this set is a human donor with aplastic anemia.

This clonotype was counted many times. V usage is TRBV15 and J usage is TRBJ2-1, with 10 bases aligning to TRBD1. There are 15 residues in the CDR3. Per the germline V gene, CDR1 is LNHNV and CDR2 is YYDKDF (reference sequence). V dropped 3 bases and J dropped 4; count of bases not matched to a gene: 3. CDR3 region: CATSRDRGRYNEQFF. The CDR3 DNA reads TGTGCCACCAGCAGGGACAGGGGGAGATACAATGAGCAGTTCTTC.

This clonotype was detected only a few times. The V and J genes are TRBV5-1 and TRBJ1-6; the D is unclear. Germline V lookup: CDR1 SGHRS, CDR2 YFSETQ. V dropped 2 bases and J dropped 8 bases, with 8 bases sitting between them. This CDR3 region has 13 residues. CDR3 loop: CASSFEVDSPLHF. CDR3 nucleotide sequence: TGCGCCAGCAGCTTTGAGGTCGATTCACCCCTCCACTTT. The complete variable domain, with remaining parts taken from reference TRBV5-1 and TRBJ1-6, reads KAGVTQTPRYLIKTRGQQVTLSCSPISGHRSVSWYQQTPGQGLQFLFEYFSETQRNKGNFPGRFSGRQFSNSRSEMNVSTLELGDSALYLCASSFEVDSPLHFGNGTRLTVT.

The genes are TRBV7-2 and TRBJ1-5; D is perhaps TRBD1 (6 bases). The germline CDR1 and CDR2 sequences are SGHTA and FQGNSA. V was shortened by 3 bases and J by 7 bases, with 19 bases between the two germline ends. The length of the CDR3 is 16 residues. In nucleotides, the CDR3 is TGTGCCAGCAGCTTCTTGGGGGGAGGGGGGAGGCAGCCCCAGCATTTT. This sequence encodes CASSFLGGGGRQPQHF.

This clonotype was seen once. V usage is TRBV7-2 and J usage is TRBJ1-2; 10 positions match TRBD1. Looked up from germline, CDR1 is SGHTA and CDR2 is FQGNSA. The V segment lost 5 bases and the J segment 8 bases; nucleotides outside the gene matches: 8. CDR3 length equals 14 residues. CDR3 DNA: TGTGCCAGCAGCCCGGGACAGGGGATCGGCGGCTACACCTTC. It specifies CASSPGQGIGGYTF.

V and J are TRBV4-1 and TRBJ2-7, with D uncertain. Per the germline V gene, CDR1 is MGHRA and CDR2 is YSYEKL. CDR3 length: 15 residues. The ends were cut back, 0 bases at V and 2 bases at J, with 11 bases in the middle. The CDR3 spells CASSQDYNYAYEQYF. In nucleotides, the CDR3 is TGCGCCAGCAGCCAAGATTACAACTATGCCTACGAGCAGTACTTC.

This rearrangement joins TRBV6-4 to TRBJ2-6, with no clear D. Per germline, CDR1 MRHNA and CDR2 SNTAGT. The CDR3 length is 14 residues. The germline V and J ends were trimmed by 5 bases and 0 bases, with 5 bases remaining between them. The CDR3 region has the DNA TGTGCCAGCAGTCAAACCTCTGGGGCCAACGTCCTGACTTTC. This encodes CASSQTSGANVLTF.

The chain joins TRBV29-1 to TRBJ1-2; 7 bases line up with TRBD1. The germline V gene has CDR1 SQVTM and CDR2 ANQGSEA. The CDR3 spans 13 residues. The CDR3: CRAPTGSDYGYTF. The CDR3 DNA follows: TGCAGAGCCCCGACAGGGTCCGACTATGGCTACACCTTC. Supplemented by reference TRBV29-1 and TRBJ1-2, the full variable domain reads SAVISQKPSRDICQRGTSLTIQCQVDSQVTMMFWYRQQPGQSLTLIATANQGSEATYESGFVIDKFPISRPNLTFSTLTVSNMSPEDSSIYLCRAPTGSDYGYTFGSGTRLTVV.

This sequence joins TRBV6-1 and TRBJ2-2; TRBD2 agrees at 9 bases. V lost 4 bases to trimming and J lost 8 bases; unmatched junction nucleotides: 5. CDR1 is MNHNS and CDR2 is SASEGT in the germline V gene. The CDR3 sequence is 14 residues long. CDR3 nucleotide sequence: TGTGCCAGCAGTGTTCTAGCGGGGAGTGGGGAGCTGTTTTTT. Translation gives CASSVLAGSGELFF.

This clonotype was counted many times. The chain recombines TRBV15 with TRBJ2-7; D remains ambiguous. V lost 5 bases and J lost 2, with 13 bases in between. Germline CDR1 LNHNV, CDR2 YYDKDF (reference sequence). The CDR3 loop spans 14 amino acids. As DNA, the CDR3 is TGTGCCACCAGCTTAAGAAGGACCCCCTACGAGCAGTACTTC. Its translation: CATSLRRTPYEQYF. Drawing the rest from reference TRBV15 and TRBJ2-7, the complete variable domain is DAMVIQNPRYQVTQFGKPVTLSCSQTLNHNVMYWYQQKSSQAPKLLFHYYDKDFNNEADTPDNFQSRRPNTSFCFLDIRSPGLGDTAMYLCATSLRRTPYEQYFGPGTRLTVT.

A note on this clonotype: A junction end diverges from the germline sequence, so it may reflect a read error. This chain uses TRBV5-6 with TRBJ1-6, with a weak D call TRBD1 (5 bases). The germline V gene encodes CDR1 SGHDT and CDR2 YYEEEE. The CDR3 is 17 amino acids. The CDR3 bases are TGCGCCAGCAGCTTGCGCGGGGACGACGTTGGTAATTCACCCCTCCACTTT. Translated: CASSLRGDDVGNSPLHF.

Of note for this clonotype: An end of the junction differs from the germline gene, which may be a read error. This sequence joins TRBV7-6 and TRBJ2-1; D not resolved. The CDR3 covers 11 residues. Per germline, CDR1 SGHVS and CDR2 FNYEAQ. The CDR3 coding sequence is TGCCGGGTTGATACCTACAATGAGCAGTTCTTC. Its translation is CRVDTYNEQFF.

V and J are TRBV9 and TRBJ1-2; 10 bases line up with TRBD1. V was clipped by 3 bases and J by 8 bases; unmatched bases: 1. Germline V CDR1 and CDR2: SGDLS, YYNGEE. CDR3 length: 12 amino acids. CDR3 DNA sequence: TGTGCCAGCAGCGGACAGGGGGCGGGCTACACCTTC. Its translation: CASSGQGAGYTF. The full variable domain, in which reference TRBV9 and TRBJ1-2 provide the parts outside the CDR3, is DSGVTQTPKHLITATGQRVTLRCSPRSGDLSVYWYQQSLDQGLQFLIQYYNGEERAKGNILERFSAQQFPDLHSELNLSSLELGDSALYFCASSGQGAGYTFGSGTRLTVV.

This clonotype was found a few times. The chain combines TRBV29-1 with TRBJ2-7, with a possible D match to TRBD1 (6 bases). The V gene lost 7 bases and the J gene lost 3 bases, with 16 bases spanning the gap. The CDR3 is made up of 13 amino acids. Germline lookup yields CDR1 SQVTM and CDR2 ANQGSEA. CDR3 amino acids: CSAKTGTSYEQYF. The CDR3 DNA reads as TGCAGCGCAAAGACAGGAACAAGCTACGAGCAGTACTTC.

This clonotype has just a few counts. V and J are TRBV7-9 and TRBJ2-7, with TRBD1 identical over 7 bases. CDR1 is SEHNR and CDR2 is FQNEAQ in the germline V gene (reference sequence). V lost 8 bases to trimming and J lost 1 base; unmatched junction nucleotides: 5. The CDR3 has 13 amino acids. CDR3 in DNA: TGTGCCAGCCTCCTGACAGGGTCCTACGAGCAGTACTTC. Translating it yields CASLLTGSYEQYF.

V and J are TRBV7-9 and TRBJ2-7; TRBD2 aligns across 8 bases. The CDR3 is 18 amino acids. Germline loops: CDR1 SEHNR, CDR2 FQNEAQ (reference sequence). The V and J ends lost 5 bases and 1 base, in that order; junction bases with no gene match: 16. The CDR3 region has the DNA TGTGCCAGCAGCGAGGGACCGAACATGGGACTAGGGTCCTACGAGCAGTACTTC. Amino acid sequence: CASSEGPNMGLGSYEQYF. Together with reference TRBV7-9 and TRBJ2-7, the CDR3 gives the full variable domain: DTGVSQNPRHKITKRGQNVTFRCDPISEHNRLYWYRQTLGQGPEFLTYFQNEAQLEKSRLLSDRFSAERPKGSFSTLEIQRTEQGDSAMYLCASSEGPNMGLGSYEQYFGPGTRLTVT.